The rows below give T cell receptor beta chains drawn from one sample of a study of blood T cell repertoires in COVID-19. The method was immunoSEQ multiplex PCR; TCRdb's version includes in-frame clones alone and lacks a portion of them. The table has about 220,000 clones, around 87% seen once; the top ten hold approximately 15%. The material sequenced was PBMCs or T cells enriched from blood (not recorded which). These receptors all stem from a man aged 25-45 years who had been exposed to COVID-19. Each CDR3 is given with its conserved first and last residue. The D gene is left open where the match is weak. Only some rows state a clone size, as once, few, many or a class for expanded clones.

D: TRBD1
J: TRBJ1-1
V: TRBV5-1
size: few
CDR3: CASSYKTTGQALNTEAFF
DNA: TGCGCCAGCAGCTATAAAACCACCGGACAGGCCTTGAACACTGAAGCTTTCTTT

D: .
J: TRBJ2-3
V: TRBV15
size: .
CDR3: CATSREGGRATQYF
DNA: TGTGCCACCAGCAGAGAAGGGGGACGAGCTACGCAGTATTTT

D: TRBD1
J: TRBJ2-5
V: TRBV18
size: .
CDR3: CASSPWTGLGETQYF
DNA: TGTGCCAGCTCACCCTGGACAGGCCTCGGGGAGACCCAGTACTTC

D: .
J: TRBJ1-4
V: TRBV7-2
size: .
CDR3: CASSLVIQGGEKLFF
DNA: TGTGCCAGCAGCTTAGTAATACAGGGTGGTGAAAAACTGTTTTTT

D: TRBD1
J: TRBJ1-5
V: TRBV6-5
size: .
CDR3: CASGQGYQPQHF
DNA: TGTGCCAGCGGACAGGGGTACCAGCCCCAGCATTTT

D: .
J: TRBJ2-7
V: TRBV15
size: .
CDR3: CATSMGHPTYEQYF
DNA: TGTGCCACCAGCATGGGGCATCCGACCTACGAGCAGTACTTC

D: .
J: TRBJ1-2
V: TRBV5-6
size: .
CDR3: CASSSTGNGYTF
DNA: TGTGCCAGCAGCTCAACAGGGAATGGCTACACCTTC

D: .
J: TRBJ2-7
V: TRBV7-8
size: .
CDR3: CASSLSEVYEQYF
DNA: TGTGCCAGCAGCTTATCTGAGGTCTACGAGCAGTACTTC

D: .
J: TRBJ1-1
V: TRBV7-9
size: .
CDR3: CASSLRRRGDTEAFF
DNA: TGTGCCAGCAGCTTACGGCGCCGGGGTGACACTGAAGCTTTCTTT

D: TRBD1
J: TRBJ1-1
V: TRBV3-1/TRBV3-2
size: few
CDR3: CASSQASGGDTEAFF
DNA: TGTGCCAGCAGCCAGGCCTCAGGGGGAGACACTGAAGCTTTCTTT

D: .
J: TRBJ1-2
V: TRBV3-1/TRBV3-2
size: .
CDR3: CASSQIGGGYTF
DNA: TGTGCCAGCAGCCAAATTGGAGGGGGCTACACCTTC

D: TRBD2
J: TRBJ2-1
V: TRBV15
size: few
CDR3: CATSRVLAGDNEQFF
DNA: TGTGCCACCAGCAGAGTCCTAGCGGGGGACAATGAGCAGTTCTTC

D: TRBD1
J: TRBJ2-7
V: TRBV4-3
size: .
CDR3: CASSSEGANEQYF
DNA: TGCGCCAGCAGTTCTGAGGGGGCTAACGAGCAGTACTTC

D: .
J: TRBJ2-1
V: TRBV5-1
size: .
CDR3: CASSTTGYNEQFF
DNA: TGCGCCAGCAGCACCACAGGGTACAATGAGCAGTTCTTC

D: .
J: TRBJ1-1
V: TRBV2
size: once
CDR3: CASRMDSLNTEAFF
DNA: TGTGCCAGCAGGATGGACAGTTTGAACACTGAAGCTTTCTTT

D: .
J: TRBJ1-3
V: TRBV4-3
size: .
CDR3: CASSLWEGAGNTIYF
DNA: TGCGCCAGCAGCCTCTGGGAAGGGGCTGGAAACACCATATATTTT

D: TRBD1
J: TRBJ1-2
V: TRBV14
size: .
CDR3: CASSPGQGDYGYTF
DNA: TGTGCCAGCAGTCCCGGACAGGGAGACTATGGCTACACCTTC

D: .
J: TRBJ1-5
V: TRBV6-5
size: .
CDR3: CASSSQGGNQPQHF
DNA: TGTGCCAGCAGTTCACAGGGAGGCAATCAGCCCCAGCATTTT

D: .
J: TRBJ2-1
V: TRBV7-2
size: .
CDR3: CASSLHPRGLDEQFF
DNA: TGTGCCAGCAGCTTACATCCGAGAGGGCTCGATGAGCAGTTCTTC

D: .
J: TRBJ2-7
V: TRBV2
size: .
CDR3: CASSESFGRSAEQYF
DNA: TGTGCCAGCAGTGAAAGTTTTGGCAGGTCGGCCGAGCAGTACTTC

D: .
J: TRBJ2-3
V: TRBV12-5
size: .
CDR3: CASGLGAVTTDTQYF
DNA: TGTGCTAGTGGTTTAGGGGCGGTGACCACAGATACGCAGTATTTT

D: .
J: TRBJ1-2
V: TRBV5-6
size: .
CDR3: CASSFGGWENGYTF
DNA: TGTGCCAGCAGCTTTGGAGGGTGGGAAAATGGCTACACCTTC

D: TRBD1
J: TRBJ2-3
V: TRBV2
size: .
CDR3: CASSITGADTQYF
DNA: TGTGCCAGCAGTATAACAGGGGCAGATACGCAGTATTTT

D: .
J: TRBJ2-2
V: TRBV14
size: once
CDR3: CASSRLGSTRGELFF
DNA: TGTGCCAGCAGCCGACTTGGTTCTACCCGCGGGGAGCTGTTTTTT

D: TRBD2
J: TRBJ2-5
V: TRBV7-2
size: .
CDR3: CASSSGGTSGGVRTQYF
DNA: TGTGCCAGCAGCTCCGGTGGGACTAGCGGGGGAGTCCGGACCCAGTACTTC

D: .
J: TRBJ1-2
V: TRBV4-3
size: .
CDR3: CASSQDRQVFYGYTF
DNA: TGCGCCAGCAGCCAAGATAGGCAGGTATTTTATGGCTACACCTTC

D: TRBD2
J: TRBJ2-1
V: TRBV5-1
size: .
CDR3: CASSLGVAGRNEQFF
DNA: TGCGCCAGCAGCTTGGGAGTAGCGGGGAGAAATGAGCAGTTCTTC

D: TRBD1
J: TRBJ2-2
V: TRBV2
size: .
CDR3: CASSGGQGNTGELFF
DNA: TGTGCCAGCAGTGGAGGACAGGGTAACACCGGGGAGCTGTTTTTT

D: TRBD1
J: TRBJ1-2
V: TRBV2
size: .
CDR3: CASSEAPDRVGGYTF
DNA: TGTGCCAGCAGTGAAGCACCCGACAGGGTAGGAGGCTACACCTTC

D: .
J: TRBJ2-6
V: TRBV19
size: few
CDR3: CASSIDGGFGTGANVLTF
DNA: TGTGCCAGTAGTATTGACGGTGGGTTCGGGACTGGGGCCAACGTCCTGACTTTC

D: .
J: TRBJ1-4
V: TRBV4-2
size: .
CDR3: CASSYSHPGLNEKLFF
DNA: TGTGCCAGCAGCTACAGCCATCCAGGGCTTAATGAAAAACTGTTTTTT

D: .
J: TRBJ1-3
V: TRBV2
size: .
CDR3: CASTLTGGNTIYF
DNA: TGTGCCAGCACCTTGACGGGAGGAAACACCATATATTTT

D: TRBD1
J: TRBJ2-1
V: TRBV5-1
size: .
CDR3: CASSFTGDVQFF
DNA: TGCGCCAGCAGCTTTACAGGGGATGTGCAGTTCTTC

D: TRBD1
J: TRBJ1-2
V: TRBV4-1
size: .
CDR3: CASSQGQGNLNVYGYTF
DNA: TGCGCCAGCAGCCAGGGACAGGGGAATTTGAACGTGTATGGCTACACCTTC

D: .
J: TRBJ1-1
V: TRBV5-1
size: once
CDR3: CASSAGRPNTEAFF
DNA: TGCGCCAGCAGCGCCGGGAGGCCGAACACTGAAGCTTTCTTT

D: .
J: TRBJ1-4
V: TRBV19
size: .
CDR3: CASSPRSGRTGGREKLFF
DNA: TGTGCCAGTAGTCCGCGATCCGGACGCACCGGGGGTCGTGAAAAACTGTTTTTT

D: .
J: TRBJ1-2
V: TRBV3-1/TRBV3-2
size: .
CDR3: CASSQDSATYGYTF
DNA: TGTGCCAGCAGCCAAGATAGTGCTACCTATGGCTACACCTTC

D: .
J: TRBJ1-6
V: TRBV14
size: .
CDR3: CASSQLGRGDSPLHF
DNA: TGTGCCAGCAGCCAACTCGGACGGGGTGATTCACCCCTCCACTTT

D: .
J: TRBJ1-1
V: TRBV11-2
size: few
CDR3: CASSLAGGTEAFF
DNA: TGTGCCAGCAGCTTAGCGGGGGGCACTGAAGCTTTCTTT

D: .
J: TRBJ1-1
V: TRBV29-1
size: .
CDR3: CSVARGTEAFF
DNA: TGCAGCGTTGCGAGGGGGACTGAAGCTTTCTTT

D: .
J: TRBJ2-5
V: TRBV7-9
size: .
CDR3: CASSPSETQYF
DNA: TGTGCCAGCAGCCCTTCAGAGACCCAGTACTTC

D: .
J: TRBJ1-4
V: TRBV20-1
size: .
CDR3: CSASRGEKLFF
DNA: TGCAGTGCTAGTCGAGGGGAAAAACTGTTTTTT

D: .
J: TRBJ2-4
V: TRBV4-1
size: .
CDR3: CASSQDSAPQTKNIQYF
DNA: TGCGCCAGCAGCCAAGACAGCGCCCCCCAGACCAAAAACATTCAGTACTTC

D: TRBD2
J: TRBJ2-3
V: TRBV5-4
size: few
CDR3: CASSPGLAGGRGSDTQYF
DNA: TGTGCCAGCAGCCCTGGACTAGCGGGGGGGCGGGGGTCAGATACGCAGTATTTT

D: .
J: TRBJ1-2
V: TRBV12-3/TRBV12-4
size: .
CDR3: CASSPQVGGYTF
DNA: TGTGCCAGCAGTCCACAGGTTGGAGGCTACACCTTC

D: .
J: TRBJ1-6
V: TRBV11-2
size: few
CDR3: CASSTPRGGNSPLHF
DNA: TGTGCCAGCAGCACCCCCCGTGGGGGGAATTCACCCCTCCACTTT

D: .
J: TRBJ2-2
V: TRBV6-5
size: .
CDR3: CASSGGQGTGELFF
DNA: TGTGCCAGTTCTGGGGGCCAGGGGACCGGGGAGCTGTTTTTT

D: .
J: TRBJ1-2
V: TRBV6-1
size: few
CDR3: CASSEEAGGNYGYTF
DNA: TGTGCCAGCAGTGAAGAGGCGGGAGGTAACTATGGCTACACCTTC

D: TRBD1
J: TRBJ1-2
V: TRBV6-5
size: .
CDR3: CASKGQGANYGYTF
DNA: TGTGCCAGCAAAGGACAGGGGGCTAACTATGGCTACACCTTC

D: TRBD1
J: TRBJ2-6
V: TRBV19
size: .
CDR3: CASSRQGSGANVLTF
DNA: TGTGCCAGTAGCCGACAGGGCTCTGGGGCCAACGTCCTGACTTTC

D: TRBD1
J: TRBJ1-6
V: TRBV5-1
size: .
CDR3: CASSRDRGNSPLHF
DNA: TGCGCCAGCAGTCGGGACAGGGGAAATTCACCCCTCCACTTT

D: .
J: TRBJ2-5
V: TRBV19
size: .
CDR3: CASSSRWGEETQYF
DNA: TGTGCCAGTAGTAGCCGGTGGGGGGAAGAGACCCAGTACTTC

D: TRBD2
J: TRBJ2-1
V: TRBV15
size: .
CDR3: CATSSLGLEDNEQFF
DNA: TGTGCCACCAGCAGTCTGGGACTAGAAGATAATGAGCAGTTCTTC